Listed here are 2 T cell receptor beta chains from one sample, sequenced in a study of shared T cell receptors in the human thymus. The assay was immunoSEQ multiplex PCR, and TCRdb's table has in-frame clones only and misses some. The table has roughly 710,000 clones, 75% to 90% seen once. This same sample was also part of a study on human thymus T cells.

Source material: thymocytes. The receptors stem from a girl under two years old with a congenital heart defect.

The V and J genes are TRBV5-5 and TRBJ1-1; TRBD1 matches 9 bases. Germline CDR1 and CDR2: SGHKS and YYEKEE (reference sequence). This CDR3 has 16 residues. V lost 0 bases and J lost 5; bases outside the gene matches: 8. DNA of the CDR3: TGTGCCAGCAGCTTGGGTACAGGGGGCGCGGGGACTGAAGCTTTCTTT. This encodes CASSLGTGGAGTEAFF.

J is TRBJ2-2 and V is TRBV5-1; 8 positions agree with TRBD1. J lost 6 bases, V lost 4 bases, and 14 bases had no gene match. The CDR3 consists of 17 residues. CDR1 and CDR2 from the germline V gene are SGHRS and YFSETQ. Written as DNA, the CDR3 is TGCGCCAGCAGCCCGGAGCGGACAGGGATGTCTTCCGGGGAGCTGTTTTTT. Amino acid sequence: CASSPERTGMSSGELFF.